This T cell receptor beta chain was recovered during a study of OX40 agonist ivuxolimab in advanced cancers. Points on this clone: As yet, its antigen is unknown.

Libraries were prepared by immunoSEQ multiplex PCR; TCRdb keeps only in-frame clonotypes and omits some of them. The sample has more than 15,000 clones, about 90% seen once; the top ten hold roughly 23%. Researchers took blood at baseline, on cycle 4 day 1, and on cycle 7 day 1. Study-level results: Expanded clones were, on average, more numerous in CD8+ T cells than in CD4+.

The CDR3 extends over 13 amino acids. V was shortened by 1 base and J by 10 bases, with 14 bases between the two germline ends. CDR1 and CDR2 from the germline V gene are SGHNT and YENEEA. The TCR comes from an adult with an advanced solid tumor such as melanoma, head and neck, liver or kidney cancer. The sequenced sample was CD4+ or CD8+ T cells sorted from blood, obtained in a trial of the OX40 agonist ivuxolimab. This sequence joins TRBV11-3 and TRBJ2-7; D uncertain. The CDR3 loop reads CASSLVETSDQYF. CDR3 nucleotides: TGTGCCAGCAGCTTAGTAGAGACCTCGGATCAGTACTTC.